The sequence of this T cell receptor beta chain was determined in a study of prognosis after radiotherapy for stage I lung cancer. Study findings and constraints: Lower post-radiation Shannon entropy was seen in patients who went on to develop distant metastases.

This clonotype is a singleton in its sample. Its antigen is unknown. TCR beta CDR3 was amplified from genomic DNA by two-round multiplex PCR. First-round PCR used primers specific to each TRBV and TRBJ gene. Second-round PCR used universal primers. TCRdb itself ran the multiplex PCR reads through MiXCR, one entry per CDR3 protein. The sample has 20,000 to 25,000 distinct CDR3 sequences; 35% to 45% are singletons. The receptor's source is a donor over 45 with non-small cell lung cancer. Source: PBMCs, taken before or after stereotactic body radiation therapy (not recorded which).

CDR3 sequence reads: CASSIQDYGNTIYF. CDR3 DNA sequence: TGTGCCAGTAGTATTCAAGATTACGGAAACACCATATATTTT. This rearrangement joins TRBV19 to TRBJ1-3, with D unclear. The ends were cut back, 3 bases at V and 4 bases at J, with 10 bases in the middle. The length of the CDR3 is 14 residues. From germline, CDR1 is LNHDA and CDR2 SQIVND (reference sequence). Full variable domain (rest looked up from reference TRBV19 and TRBJ1-3): DGGITQSPKYLFRKEGQNVTLSCEQNLNHDAMYWYRQDPGQGLRLIYYSQIVNDFQKGDIAEGYSVSREKKESFPLTVTSAQKNPTAFYLCASSIQDYGNTIYFGEGSWLTVV.